Given below is one T cell receptor (beta chain) in context. What it binds is unknown. No DNA is shown, since the ends of the CDR3 on it are uncertain; the CDR3 is the one TCRdb lists. From its first to its last residue, the CDR3 has 15 amino acids. Germline V gives CDR1 MNHEY, CDR2 SVGAGI. The data derive from a study of tumor and adjacent non-tumor tissue in lung cancer. Study-level results: Higher tumor TCR diversity was associated with shorter survival. In normal lung, the top 100 clones were significantly more dominant than in tumor.

The library came from three nested PCR rounds adapted from ARM-PCR protocols. TCRdb reprocessed the multiplex PCR reads with MiXCR, giving one entry per CDR3 protein. Of around 80,000 distinct CDR3 sequences in the sample, around 80% were seen once. No cell sorting was done before RNA was extracted from the tissue. The normal lung tissue was taken more than 3 cm from the tumor edge. Between August and November 2014, newly diagnosed, chemotherapy-naive lung cancer patients underwent thoracic surgery in China. Sequencing was carried out using distant non-tumor lung tissue. This chain joins TRBV6-5 and TRBJ2-6. This clonotype originated in a man between 60 and 75 years old with non-small cell lung cancer. The CDR3 protein is CASSYFGSGAYVLTF.